This record looks at one T cell receptor (beta chain) sequence and its context. The use of a sample-barcoded 5' primer and a J-beta primer mix characterized a second PCR of about 7 to 12 cycles. Each cDNA was tagged by a template-switch adaptor containing 12 random nucleotides. Using its own MiXCR run on the 5' RACE reads, TCRdb lists one record per CDR3 protein. The table includes 1.5 million to 2 million distinct CDR3 sequences, roughly 27% detected once. These data originate in a study of blood T cells in healthy people across ages. Germline CDR1 SQVTM, CDR2 ANQGSEA. V dropped 0 bases and J dropped 7 bases, with 13 bases sitting between them. The CDR3 loop spans 13 amino acids.

This receptor was taken from a woman under 40 in good health. The chain recombines TRBV29-1 with TRBJ2-7; perhaps TRBD2 as D (5 bases). The sequenced material came from blood. For the CDR3, the DNA is TGCAGCGTTGAAGATAGGGTTTCGGGGGAGCAGTACTTC. Translated, it gives CSVEDRVSGEQYF.